This TCR beta chain was sequenced during a study of blood T cell repertoires in COVID-19. Study-level information: Samples came from the United States, Italy and Spain, spanning acute and convalescent COVID-19.

Assay used: immunoSEQ multiplex PCR; TCRdb lists only in-frame clones, some missing. Here the sample spans about 95,000 clones, more than 75% being singletons. The CDR3 loop spans 14 amino acids. Germline CDR1 reads MNHEY; CDR2 reads SMNVEV (reference sequence). Trimming pared 6 bases from V and 3 bases from J, leaving 14 bases between. Sequences were obtained from peripheral blood. The clonotype originates from a human donor in a cohort sampled during active COVID-19. This chain joins TRBV27 and TRBJ1-1; perhaps TRBD1 as D (6 bases). The chain's CDR3 is CASSPHAGDTEAFF. DNA of the CDR3: TGTGCCAGCAGCCCTCACGCAGGGGACACTGAAGCTTTCTTT.